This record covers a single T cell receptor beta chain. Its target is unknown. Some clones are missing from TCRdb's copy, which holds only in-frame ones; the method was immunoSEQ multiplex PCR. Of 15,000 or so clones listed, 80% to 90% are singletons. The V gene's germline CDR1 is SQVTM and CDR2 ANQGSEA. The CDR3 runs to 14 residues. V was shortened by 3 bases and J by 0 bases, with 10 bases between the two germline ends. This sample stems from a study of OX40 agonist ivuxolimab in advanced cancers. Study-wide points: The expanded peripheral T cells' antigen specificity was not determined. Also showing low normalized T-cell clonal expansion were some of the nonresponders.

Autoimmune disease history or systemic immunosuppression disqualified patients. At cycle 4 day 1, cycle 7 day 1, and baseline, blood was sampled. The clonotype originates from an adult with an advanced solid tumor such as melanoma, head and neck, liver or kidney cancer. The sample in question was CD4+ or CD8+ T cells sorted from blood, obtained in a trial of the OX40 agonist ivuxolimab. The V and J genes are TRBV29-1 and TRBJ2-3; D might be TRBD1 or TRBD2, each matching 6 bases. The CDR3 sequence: CSVEGGFSTDTQYF. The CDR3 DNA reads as TGCAGCGTTGAGGGGGGCTTCAGCACAGATACGCAGTATTTT.